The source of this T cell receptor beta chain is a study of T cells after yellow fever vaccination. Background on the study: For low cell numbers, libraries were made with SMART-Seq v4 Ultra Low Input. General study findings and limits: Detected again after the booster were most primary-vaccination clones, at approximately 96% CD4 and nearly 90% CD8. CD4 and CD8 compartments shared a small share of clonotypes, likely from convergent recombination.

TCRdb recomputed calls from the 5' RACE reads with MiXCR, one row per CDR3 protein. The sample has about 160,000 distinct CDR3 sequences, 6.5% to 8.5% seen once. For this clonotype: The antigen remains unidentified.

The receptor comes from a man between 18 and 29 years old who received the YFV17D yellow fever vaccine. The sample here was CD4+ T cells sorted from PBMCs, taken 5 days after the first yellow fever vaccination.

In DNA form, the CDR3 reads TGCGCCAGCAGCTTGGACAACCATGGGGCAGGTGAAAAACTGTTTTTT. The encoded protein is CASSLDNHGAGEKLFF. The chain links TRBV5-1 to TRBJ1-4; D may be TRBD1 (5 bases). There are 16 residues in the CDR3. In germline, CDR1 is SGHRS, CDR2 YFSETQ. Trimming took off 0 bases at V and 7 bases at J, with 16 bases between the two ends.